Shown below are 23 T cell receptor beta chains from a single sample sequenced in a study of blood T cell repertoires in COVID-19. Profiled with immunoSEQ multiplex PCR; TCRdb holds only in-frame clones, not every one. The sample has some 250,000 clones, 88% seen once. Sample: peripheral blood. Receptors were obtained from a woman aged 40-49 years who had recovered from COVID-19.

V is TRBV11-2 and J is TRBJ1-2; TRBD1 is a possible D gene (5 bases). The germline V gene encodes CDR1 SGHAT and CDR2 FQNNGV. Trimming shortened V by 0 bases and J by 8 bases, and 13 bases separated the two germline ends. This CDR3 is 14 amino acids long. The CDR3 here is CASSLDPRGLGYTF. Here the CDR3 DNA reads TGTGCCAGCAGCTTAGACCCCCGGGGGTTGGGCTACACCTTC.

The V gene is TRBV30, the J gene TRBJ1-1; 8 bases map to TRBD1. J gave up 5 bases and V 2 bases, and 10 bases lay outside the gene matches. The CDR3 runs to 15 residues. The germline gives CDR1 GTSNPN, CDR2 SVGIG (reference sequence). CDR3: CAWSIRGRRGTEAFF. The CDR3 coding sequence is TGTGCCTGGAGTATCAGGGGGCGGAGAGGGACTGAAGCTTTCTTT.

The V call is TRBV30, the J call TRBJ1-2; 7 nucleotides align to TRBD1. J gave up 3 bases and V 5 bases, and 3 bases lay outside the gene matches. The CDR3 loop spans 12 amino acids. Germline lookup yields CDR1 GTSNPN and CDR2 SVGIG (reference sequence). CDR3 DNA sequence: TGTGCCTGGGCAACAGGGGACTATGGCTACACCTTC. Translated, it gives CAWATGDYGYTF.

CDR3 nucleotides: TGTGCCAGCAGCCCCCCTCCGGACAGCCATTACCCCAGGTATGGCTACACCTTC. Its translation is CASSPPPDSHYPRYGYTF. The chain links TRBV11-3 to TRBJ1-2, with TRBD1 as a possible D gene (6 bases). The germline V gene encodes CDR1 SGHNT and CDR2 YENEEA. The CDR3 is made up of 18 amino acids. V was shortened by 5 bases and J by 5 bases, with 27 bases between the two germline ends.

The J gene is TRBJ2-7, the V gene TRBV29-1; perhaps TRBD2 as D (6 bases). The CDR3 length is 14 residues. Trimming removed 5 bases from V and 3 bases from J, with 17 bases in between. Germline assignment: CDR1 SQVTM and CDR2 ANQGSEA. The CDR3 nucleotides are TGCAGCGTTCGAGGAGGGGCCGGAGGCTACGAGCAGTACTTC. Protein sequence: CSVRGGAGGYEQYF.

The chain joins TRBV4-1 to TRBJ2-7, with D unclear. The germline V gene encodes CDR1 MGHRA and CDR2 YSYEKL. The CDR3 covers 14 residues. V was pared by 3 bases and J by 3 bases, with 12 bases between. CDR3 bases: TGCGCCAGCAGCCAGCCCGACACCGTCTACGAGCAGTACTTC. It is translated as CASSQPDTVYEQYF.

This clone was seen only once. The gene calls are TRBV13 and TRBJ2-1, with 11 positions matching TRBD2. The CDR3 runs 17 residues. The germline V gene has CDR1 PRHDT and CDR2 FYEKMQ (reference sequence). V dropped 4 bases and J dropped 3; count of bases not matched to a gene: 8. The CDR3 region is CASSSTKTSGNYNEQFF. The CDR3 DNA reads TGTGCCAGCAGCTCCACTAAGACTAGCGGGAACTACAATGAGCAGTTCTTC.

The rearrangement links TRBV30 to TRBJ1-2; 8 positions match TRBD1. CDR1 is GTSNPN and CDR2 is SVGIG in the germline V gene (reference sequence). The V gene end was trimmed by 3 bases and the J gene end by 5 bases; junction bases not matched to a gene: 5. CDR3 length: 13 residues. CDR3: CAWSRGQGYGYTF. The CDR3 DNA follows: TGTGCCTGGAGCAGGGGGCAGGGATATGGCTACACCTTC.

The CDR3, as DNA: TGTGCCAGCAGCCCCCACTCCGCAGGGCCCTATGGCTACACCTTC. Its protein is CASSPHSAGPYGYTF. The chain is built from TRBV5-4 and TRBJ1-2, with D possibly matching TRBD1 (5 bases). V lost 4 bases and J 4 bases, leaving 17 bases between the germline ends. This CDR3 comprises 15 residues. From germline, CDR1 is SGHNT and CDR2 YYREEE (reference sequence).

This sequence joins TRBV7-2 and TRBJ2-2; 12 bases map to TRBD1. CDR3 length equals 16 residues. Germline CDR1 SGHTA, CDR2 FQGNSA. With 5 bases clipped from V and 7 bases from J, the junction kept 8 bases outside the gene matches. The CDR3 nucleotides read TGTGCCAGCAGCCCCACCGGGACAGGGGGCGGCGGGGAGCTGTTTTTT. Protein sequence: CASSPTGTGGGGELFF.

The gene calls are TRBV4-3 and TRBJ1-5; a possible D gene is TRBD1 (6 bases). V lost 4 bases, J lost 7 bases, and 17 bases lay in between. CDR1 LGHNA and CDR2 YSLEER come from the germline V gene. This CDR3 comprises 15 residues. CDR3 coding DNA: TGCGCCAGCAGCCTCGGGCGGGGGGCGAGACAGCCCCAGCATTTT. Amino acids: CASSLGRGARQPQHF.

The chain combines TRBV30 with TRBJ2-1, with D possibly matching TRBD2 (6 bases). The V end was cut by 4 bases, the J end by 0 bases, with 16 bases between. The length of the CDR3 is 16 residues. Germline V gene data show CDR1 as GTSNPN and CDR2 as SVGIG (reference sequence). CDR3 protein: CAWTPLAPSSYNEQFF. CDR3 coding DNA: TGTGCCTGGACCCCACTAGCCCCGAGCTCCTACAATGAGCAGTTCTTC.

This clone was detected a few times. The chain carries TRBV7-9 and TRBJ1-5; 9 bases match TRBD1. Germline trimming cut 0 bases from V and 3 bases from J; bases unmatched to any gene: 3. CDR3 length: 16 amino acids. The germline gives CDR1 SEHNR, CDR2 FQNEAQ (reference sequence). DNA of the CDR3: TGTGCCAGCAGCTTAGCCGGGACAGGGAACAATCAGCCCCAGCATTTT. This encodes CASSLAGTGNNQPQHF.

J is TRBJ2-3 and V is TRBV7-2; 15 bases match TRBD2. Germline loops: CDR1 SGHTA, CDR2 FQGNSA. Unmatched junction bases numbered 6, after V lost 5 bases and J lost 6 bases. CDR3 length equals 16 residues. The CDR3 here is CASSLGLAGGLDTQYF. The DNA for the CDR3 is TGTGCCAGCAGCCTGGGACTAGCGGGAGGTTTGGATACGCAGTATTTT.

The chain combines TRBV6-6 with TRBJ2-7, with D maybe TRBD2 (5 bases). This CDR3 is built from 17 residues. Germline V CDR1 and CDR2: MNHNY, SVGAGI (reference sequence). The V and J ends lost 5 bases and 0 bases respectively, with 20 bases between them. This CDR3 reads CASSRLEVRRGSYEQYF. For the CDR3, the DNA is TGTGCCAGCAGTCGCCTGGAGGTCCGCCGGGGCTCCTACGAGCAGTACTTC.

The chain carries TRBV2 and TRBJ1-4; 7 bases fit TRBD1. J lost 3 bases, V lost 4 bases, and 8 bases had no gene match. Germline CDR1 reads SNHLY; CDR2 reads FYNNEI. This CDR3 contains 16 residues. CDR3 in DNA: TGTGCCAGCAGTGGCCCCAGGGGGAGCCCTAATGAAAAACTGTTTTTT. Residues: CASSGPRGSPNEKLFF.

The V gene is TRBV10-3, the J gene TRBJ1-2, with TRBD1 identical over 7 bases. The CDR3 length is 14 residues. Germline lookup yields CDR1 ENHRY and CDR2 SYGVKD. Unmatched junction bases numbered 13, after V lost 7 bases and J lost 8 bases. CDR3 bases: TGTGCCATCACCGACCCCGACAGGGCGAGGGGCTACACCTTC. Protein sequence: CAITDPDRARGYTF.

The chain recombines TRBV6-5 with TRBJ1-1; tentative D call: TRBD1 (5 bases). With 2 bases removed from V and 6 bases from J, the gap between germline ends came to 10 bases. This CDR3 contains 13 residues. Germline V gene data show CDR1 as MNHEY and CDR2 as SVGAGI. CDR3 in DNA: TGTGCCAGCAGTTACCGGGGGGGGGCTGAAGCTTTCTTT. This sequence encodes CASSYRGGAEAFF.

The chain joins TRBV5-1 to TRBJ2-3; D not resolved. CDR3 size: 12 residues. Germline CDR1 SGHRS, CDR2 YFSETQ. The ends were cut back, 1 base at V and 6 bases at J, with 6 bases in the middle. The DNA for the CDR3 is TGCGCCAGCAGCTTGTTGGCCGATACGCAGTATTTT. Protein sequence: CASSLLADTQYF.

This clone was counted a few times. The chain joins TRBV11-2 to TRBJ1-3; D might be TRBD1 (6 bases). Germline V CDR1 and CDR2: SGHAT, FQNNGV. Trimming cost V 5 bases and J 4 bases, with 12 bases left between them. CDR3 length equals 14 residues. CDR3 in amino acids: CASSPQGSGNTIYF. The CDR3 coding sequence is TGTGCCAGCAGCCCACAGGGATCCGGAAACACCATATATTTT.

V usage is TRBV6-1 and J usage is TRBJ2-4; maybe TRBD1 (5 bases). The germline V and J ends were trimmed by 5 bases and 7 bases, with 18 bases remaining between them. Per germline, CDR1 MNHNS and CDR2 SASEGT. This CDR3 contains 15 residues. The CDR3 sequence: CASSWLASQGNIQYF. CDR3 nucleotide sequence: TGTGCCAGCAGTTGGTTGGCCTCGCAGGGCAACATTCAGTACTTC.

The rearrangement links TRBV7-2 to TRBJ1-4; D possibly corresponds to TRBD1 (5 bases). The germline V and J ends were trimmed by 5 bases and 8 bases, with 15 bases remaining between them. The CDR3 is 14 amino acids. Germline values: CDR1 SGHTA, CDR2 FQGNSA. The CDR3 spells CASSPRREGEKLFF. Written as DNA, the CDR3 is TGTGCCAGCAGCCCCAGGAGGGAGGGGGAAAAACTGTTTTTT.

This clone has a single count. This chain connects TRBV3-1 (or the pseudogene TRBV3-2) to TRBJ1-2; tentative D call: TRBD1 (5 bases). Looked up from germline, CDR1 is LGHDT and CDR2 is YNNKEL (reference sequence). V lost 3 bases, J lost 5 bases, and 13 bases lay in between. The CDR3 is 14 amino acids. CDR3 loop: CASSQGPVGYGYTF. The CDR3 region has the DNA TGTGCCAGCAGCCAGGGGCCGGTTGGGTATGGCTACACCTTC.